Here is one T cell receptor beta chain with its context. The data belong to a study of blood T cells in healthy people across ages. The second PCR ran roughly 7 to 11 cycles with a sample-barcoded 5' primer and J-beta primers. Tags on each cDNA molecule came from a template-switch adaptor with 12 random nucleotides. In TCRdb, the 5' RACE reads were re-called with MiXCR into one record per CDR3 protein. The sample has approximately 800,000 distinct CDR3 sequences, roughly 26% seen once. The data also belong to a second study, concerning T cells of mothers and their children. That source reports: Across the analysis, no persistent microchimeric T cell clones were detected.

The sequenced material came from blood. This TCR derives from a boy aged 5-17 years in good health.

The CDR3 loop reads CASSSRDSYTGELFF. Written as DNA, the CDR3 is TGTGCCAGCAGTTCCCGGGACAGCTACACCGGGGAGCTGTTTTTT. The gene calls are TRBV12-3 or TRBV12-4 and TRBJ2-2, with TRBD1 matching over 7 bases. CDR3 size: 15 residues. V lost 4 bases and J lost 3; bases outside the gene matches: 5.